These 4 T cell receptor beta chains were sequenced from one sample in a study of post-analysis software for immune sequencing data (dated by TCRdb to about 2015). Which antigens these TCRs recognize remains unknown. The paper as a whole reports these results and caveats: Patients showed significantly higher frequencies than controls for five TRBV segments, among them TRBV5-6, TRBV5-1 and TRBV20-1.

Receptor libraries were prepared by PCR. This sample was sequenced with an Illumina HiSeq 2500. To reduce PCR and sequencing biases, unique molecular identifiers were incorporated into the TCR beta cDNA libraries. TCRdb reanalyzed the raw reads on its own, using fastp at Q25 for trimming and MiXCR for clone calling, and kept in-frame beta chains. Every distinct CDR3 protein forms one entry, paired with its most common genes and DNA. The sample yields hundreds of thousands of distinct CDR3 sequences; less than 40% were counted once. The top ten clonotypes cover about an eighth of the sample. The material sequenced was blood. These receptors were collected from a girl between 5 and 17 years old with multiple sclerosis.

V and J are TRBV30 and TRBJ1-1; D unclear. The CDR3 is 11 amino acids. Germline assignment: CDR1 GTSNPN and CDR2 SVGIG (reference sequence). Between the trimmed V and J ends, which lost 4 bases and 4 bases, there was a span of 7 bases. Here the CDR3 reads CAWNGLTEAFF. The DNA for the CDR3 is TGTGCCTGGAACGGTCTCACTGAAGCTTTCTTT.

Comments on this clonotype: An end of the junction does not agree with germline; a read error may underlie this. The chain recombines TRBV5-6 with TRBJ1-4, with D possibly being TRBD1 (5 bases). CDR1 is SGHDT and CDR2 is YYEEEE in the germline V gene. There are 12 residues in the CDR3. Here the CDR3 reads CASRGVNERLFF. The CDR3 DNA sequence: TGTGCCAGCCGGGGCGTTAATGAAAGACTGTTTTTT.

There are a few counts of this clonotype. The CDR3 DNA reads as TGTGCCAGCAGCTTAGCTGGGCAGGCTAAAACTGAAGCTTTCTTT. This translates into CASSLAGQAKTEAFF. V usage is TRBV7-2 and J usage is TRBJ1-1; no clear D gene. CDR1 is SGHTA and CDR2 is FQGNSA in the germline V gene. The ends were cut back, 0 bases at V and 5 bases at J, with 13 bases in the middle. The CDR3 has 15 residues.

This clonotype was counted between two and nine times. This rearrangement joins TRBV6-2 or TRBV6-3 to TRBJ2-7; D remains unclear. V was clipped by 3 bases and J by 6 bases, with 18 bases between them. The CDR3 consists of 15 residues. The germline V gene encodes CDR1 MNHEY and CDR2 SVGEGT. CDR3 DNA sequence: TGTGCCAGCAGTTATCAGACGGTCCGAAGCACCGAGCAGTACTTC. Protein: CASSYQTVRSTEQYF.